The 4 T cell receptor beta chains below were found in one sample sequenced in a study of beta chain features in type 1 diabetes (dated by TCRdb to the late 2010s). The method was the immunoSEQ multiplex PCR assay. The High Capacity cDNA Reverse Transcription Kit was used to reverse transcribe all of the isolated RNA, meaning that expressed TCRB transcripts were what got sequenced. Held by TCRdb, this immuneACCESS table contains in-frame sequences only and omits some clones. Under half of the omission traces to an unresolved V gene where checked; the cause of the rest is unknown. A total of roughly 400,000 clones appear in this sample, over 11% of them only once. Clones ranked in the top ten supply roughly 0.033% of the sample. Sequencing input: naive CD4+ T cells from blood. In light of the paper, this sample's cell subset or site label describes: true naive CD4+ T cells. These receptors came from a man under 40 in good health.

Only a few counts were recorded for this clone. J is TRBJ2-2 and V is TRBV11-3; D not resolved. The CDR3 runs 14 residues. CDR1 SGHNT and CDR2 YENEEA come from the germline V gene. V was trimmed by 5 bases and J by 5 bases, leaving 12 bases between them. CDR3 sequence (DNA): TGTGCCAGCAGCGTCGGAGCATTAACCGGGGAGCTGTTTTTT. Translated, it gives CASSVGALTGELFF.

J is TRBJ1-1 and V is TRBV19; 9 bases are a match to TRBD1. V was clipped by 3 bases and J by 3 bases; unmatched bases: 5. CDR3 length: 15 amino acids. From germline, CDR1 is LNHDA and CDR2 SQIVND (reference sequence). The CDR3 loop reads CASSIGTGIHTEAFF. The CDR3, as DNA: TGTGCCAGTAGTATTGGGACAGGGATACACACTGAAGCTTTCTTT.

This clone was seen a few times. This rearrangement joins TRBV29-1 to TRBJ2-6; D ambiguous. V was clipped by 4 bases and J by 2 bases, with 9 bases between them. From germline, CDR1 is SQVTM and CDR2 ANQGSEA. The CDR3 runs 14 residues. Here the CDR3 reads CSVGARPGANVLTF. Written as DNA, the CDR3 is TGCAGCGTTGGGGCGCGGCCTGGGGCCAACGTCCTGACTTTC.

In its sample, this clone was seen a few times. Other DNA sequences within the sample encode an identical CDR3. The chain couples TRBV30 to TRBJ2-2; 7 bases fit TRBD2. From germline, CDR1 is GTSNPN and CDR2 SVGIG (reference sequence). The length of the CDR3 is 14 residues. The V and J ends lost 3 bases and 3 bases, in that order; junction bases with no gene match: 4. The CDR3 is CAWSVLADTGELFF. CDR3 in DNA: TGTGCCTGGAGCGTTCTAGCGGACACCGGGGAGCTGTTTTTT.